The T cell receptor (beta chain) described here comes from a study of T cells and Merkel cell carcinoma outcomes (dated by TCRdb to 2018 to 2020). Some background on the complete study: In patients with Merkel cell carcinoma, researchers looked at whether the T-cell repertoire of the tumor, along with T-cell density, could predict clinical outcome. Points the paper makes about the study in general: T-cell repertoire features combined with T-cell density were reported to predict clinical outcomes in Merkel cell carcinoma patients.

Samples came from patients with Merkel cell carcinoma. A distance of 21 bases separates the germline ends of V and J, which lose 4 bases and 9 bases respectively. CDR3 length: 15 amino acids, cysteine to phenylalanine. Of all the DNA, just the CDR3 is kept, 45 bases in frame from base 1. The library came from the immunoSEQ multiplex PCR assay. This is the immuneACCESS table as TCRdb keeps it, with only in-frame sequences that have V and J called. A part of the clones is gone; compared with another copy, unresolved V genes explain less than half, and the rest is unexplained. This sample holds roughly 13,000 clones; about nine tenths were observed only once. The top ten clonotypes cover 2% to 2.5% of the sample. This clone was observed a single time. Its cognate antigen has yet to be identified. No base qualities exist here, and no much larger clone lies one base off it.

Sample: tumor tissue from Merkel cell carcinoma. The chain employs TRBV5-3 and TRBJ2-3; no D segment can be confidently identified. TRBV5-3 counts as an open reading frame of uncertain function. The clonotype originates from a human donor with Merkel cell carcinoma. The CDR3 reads CARSPPKLGPKTQYF. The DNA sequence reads TGTGCCAGAAGCCCACCGAAATTAGGACCGAAAACGCAGTATTTT.